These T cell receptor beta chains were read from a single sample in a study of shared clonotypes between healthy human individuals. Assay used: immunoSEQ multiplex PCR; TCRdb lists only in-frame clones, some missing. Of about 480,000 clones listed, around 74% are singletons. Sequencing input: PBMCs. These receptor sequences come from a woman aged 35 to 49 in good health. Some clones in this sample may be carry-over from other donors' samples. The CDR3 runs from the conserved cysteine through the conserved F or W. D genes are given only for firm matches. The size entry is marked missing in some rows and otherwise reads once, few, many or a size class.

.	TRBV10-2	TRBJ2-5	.	TGCGCCAGCAGTGAACCAGGGTACCAAGAGACCCAGTACTTC	CASSEPGYQETQYF
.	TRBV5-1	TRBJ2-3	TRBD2	TGCGCCAGCAGCCTGGACGCGGGAGATGGACTCAGCACAGATACGCAGTATTTT	CASSLDAGDGLSTDTQYF
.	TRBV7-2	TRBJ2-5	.	TGTGCCAGCAGCTTATTTGGGACGGACCAAGAGACCCAGTACTTC	CASSLFGTDQETQYF
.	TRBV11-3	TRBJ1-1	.	TGTGCCAGCAGCTTTGTCACAGGGCTTGGGGCTGAAGCTTTCTTT	CASSFVTGLGAEAFF
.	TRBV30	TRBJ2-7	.	TGTGCCGGAAGCCCCCGCAGGGTGGGTGAGCAGTACTTC	CAGSPRRVGEQYF
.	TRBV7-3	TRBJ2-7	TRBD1	TGTGCCAGCAGCTTAGGGACAGGAGATATATACGAGCAGTACTTC	CASSLGTGDIYEQYF
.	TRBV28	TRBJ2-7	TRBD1	TGTGCCAGCAGTTTATTTGACAGGGGCCACGAGCAGTACTTC	CASSLFDRGHEQYF
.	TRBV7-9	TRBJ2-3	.	TGTGCCAGCAGCTCATCCGGGATGACAGATACGCAGTATTTT	CASSSSGMTDTQYF
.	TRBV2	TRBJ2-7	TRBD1	TGTGCCAGCCATGGACAGGGCCACTACGAGCAGTACTTC	CASHGQGHYEQYF
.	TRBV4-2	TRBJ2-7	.	TGTGCCAGCACCTCAGCACTAGGGGCATCCTACGAGCAGTACTTC	CASTSALGASYEQYF
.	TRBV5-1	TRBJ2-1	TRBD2	TGCGCCAGCAGCTTGGCCGCTAGCGGAGACAATGAGCAGTTCTTC	CASSLAASGDNEQFF
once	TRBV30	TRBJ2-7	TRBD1	TGTGCCTGGAGTGCACAGGGGGTAATCGCGCAGTACTTC	CAWSAQGVIAQYF
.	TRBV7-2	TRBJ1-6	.	TGTGCCAGCAACCGTATCGGTTCACCCCTCCACTTT	CASNRIGSPLHF
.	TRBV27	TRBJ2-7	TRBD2	TGTGCCAGCAGTCCAGGGACTAGCGGCTCCTACGAGCAGTACTTC	CASSPGTSGSYEQYF
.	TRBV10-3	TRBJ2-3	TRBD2	TGTGCCATCAGTGCAGGGACTAGCGGGAGTGCAGATACGCAGTATTTT	CAISAGTSGSADTQYF
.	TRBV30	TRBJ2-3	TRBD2	TGTGCCTGGAGTTTACGACTAGCGGGGTACACAGATACGCAGTATTTT	CAWSLRLAGYTDTQYF
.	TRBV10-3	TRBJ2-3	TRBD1	TGTGCCATCAGACCGGGACAGGGGCTCTCAGCAGATACGCAGTATTTT	CAIRPGQGLSADTQYF
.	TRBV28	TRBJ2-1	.	TGTGCCAGCAGTTTATTAGACCCCCGGGGCGGCAATGAGCAGTTCTTC	CASSLLDPRGGNEQFF
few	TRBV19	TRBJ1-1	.	TGTGCCAGTAGGGCCCAGGGTGGAAACACTGAAGCTTTCTTT	CASRAQGGNTEAFF
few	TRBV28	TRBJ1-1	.	TGTGCCAGCAGTTCCATCACTGAAGCTTTCTTT	CASSSITEAFF
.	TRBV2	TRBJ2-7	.	TGTGCCAGCAAGGGGCCGTCCTACGAGCAGTACTTC	CASKGPSYEQYF
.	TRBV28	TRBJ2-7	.	TGTGCCAGCCGCCGCGCCGGGACCTCCTACGAGCAGTACTTC	CASRRAGTSYEQYF